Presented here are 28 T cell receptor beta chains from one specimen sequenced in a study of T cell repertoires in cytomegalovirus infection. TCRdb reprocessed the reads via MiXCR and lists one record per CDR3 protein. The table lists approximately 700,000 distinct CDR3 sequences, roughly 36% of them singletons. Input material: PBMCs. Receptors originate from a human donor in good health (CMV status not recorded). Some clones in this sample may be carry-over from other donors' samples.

CDR3 sequence reads: CASSPTSGHTDTQYF. Here the CDR3 DNA reads TGTGCCAGCAGTCCGACTAGCGGTCACACAGATACGCAGTATTTT. This chain links TRBV4-2 with TRBJ2-3, with 9 bases fitting TRBD2. This CDR3 contains 15 residues. The V gene's germline CDR1 is LGHNA and CDR2 YNFKEQ. The ends lost 6 bases at V and 2 bases at J; junction bases unmatched: 6.

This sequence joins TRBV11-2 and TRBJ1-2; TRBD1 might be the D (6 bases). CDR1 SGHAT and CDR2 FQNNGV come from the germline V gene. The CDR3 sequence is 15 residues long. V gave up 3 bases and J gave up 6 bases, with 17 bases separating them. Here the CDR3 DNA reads TGTGCCAGCAGCTTCGGACAGACGGGCGTCGATGGCTACACCTTC. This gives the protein CASSFGQTGVDGYTF.

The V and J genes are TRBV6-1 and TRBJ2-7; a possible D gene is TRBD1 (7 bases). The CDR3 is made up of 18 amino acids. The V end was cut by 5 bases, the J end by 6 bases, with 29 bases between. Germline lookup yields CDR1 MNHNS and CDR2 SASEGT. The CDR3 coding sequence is TGTGCCAGCAGTTCTTTTTTAGGTGGAGGGACAGTCGGAGGCGAGCAGTACTTC. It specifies CASSSFLGGGTVGGEQYF.

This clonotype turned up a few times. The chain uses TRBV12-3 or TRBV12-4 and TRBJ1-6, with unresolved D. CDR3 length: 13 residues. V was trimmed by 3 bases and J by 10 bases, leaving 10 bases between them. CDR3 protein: CASSLASGSPLHF. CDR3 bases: TGTGCCAGCAGTTTGGCTTCAGGATCACCCCTCCACTTT.

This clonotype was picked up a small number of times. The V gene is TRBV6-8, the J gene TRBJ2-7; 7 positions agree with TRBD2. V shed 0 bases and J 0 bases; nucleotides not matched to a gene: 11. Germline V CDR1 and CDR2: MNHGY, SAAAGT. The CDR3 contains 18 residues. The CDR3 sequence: CASSYSSASGLLSYEQYF. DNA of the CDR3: TGTGCCAGCAGTTACTCTTCGGCTAGCGGACTACTCTCCTACGAGCAGTACTTC.

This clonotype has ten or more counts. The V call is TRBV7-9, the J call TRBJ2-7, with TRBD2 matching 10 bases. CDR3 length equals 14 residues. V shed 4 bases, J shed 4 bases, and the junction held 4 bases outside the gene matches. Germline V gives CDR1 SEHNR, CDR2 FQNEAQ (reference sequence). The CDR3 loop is CASSSSGRAYEQYF. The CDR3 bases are TGTGCCAGCAGCTCTAGCGGGAGAGCGTACGAGCAGTACTTC. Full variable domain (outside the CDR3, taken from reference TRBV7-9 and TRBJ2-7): DTGVSQNPRHKITKRGQNVTFRCDPISEHNRLYWYRQTLGQGPEFLTYFQNEAQLEKSRLLSDRFSAERPKGSFSTLEIQRTEQGDSAMYLCASSSSGRAYEQYFGPGTRLTVT.

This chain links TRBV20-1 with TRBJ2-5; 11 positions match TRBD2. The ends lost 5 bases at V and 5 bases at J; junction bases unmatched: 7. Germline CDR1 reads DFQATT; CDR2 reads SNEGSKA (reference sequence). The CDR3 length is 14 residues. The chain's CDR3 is CSASVTSGGETQYF. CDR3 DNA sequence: TGCAGTGCTTCCGTTACTAGCGGGGGTGAGACCCAGTACTTC.

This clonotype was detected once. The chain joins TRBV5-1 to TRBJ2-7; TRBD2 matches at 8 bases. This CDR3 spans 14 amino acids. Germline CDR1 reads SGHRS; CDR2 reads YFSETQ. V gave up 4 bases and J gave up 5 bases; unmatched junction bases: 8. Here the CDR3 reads CASSRSGSNDEQYF. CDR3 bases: TGCGCCAGCAGCAGAAGCGGGAGTAACGACGAGCAGTACTTC.

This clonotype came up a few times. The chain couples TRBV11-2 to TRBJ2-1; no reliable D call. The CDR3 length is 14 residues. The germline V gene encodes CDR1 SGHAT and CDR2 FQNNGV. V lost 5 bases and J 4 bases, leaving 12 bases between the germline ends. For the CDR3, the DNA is TGTGCCAGCAGCCAAGGACGCTATTACAATGAGCAGTTCTTC. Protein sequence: CASSQGRYYNEQFF.

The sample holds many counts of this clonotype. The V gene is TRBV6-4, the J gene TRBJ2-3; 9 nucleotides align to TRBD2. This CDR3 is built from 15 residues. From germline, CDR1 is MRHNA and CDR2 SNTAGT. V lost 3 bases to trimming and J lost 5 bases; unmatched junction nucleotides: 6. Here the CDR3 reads CASSEVAGALDTQYF. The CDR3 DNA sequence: TGTGCCAGCAGTGAGGTAGCGGGAGCGCTAGATACGCAGTATTTT.

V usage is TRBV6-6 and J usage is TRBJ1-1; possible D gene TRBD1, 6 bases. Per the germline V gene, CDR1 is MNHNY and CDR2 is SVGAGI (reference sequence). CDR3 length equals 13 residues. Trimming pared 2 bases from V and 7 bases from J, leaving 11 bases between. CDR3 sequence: CASSYLGTIEAFF. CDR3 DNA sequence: TGTGCCAGCAGTTACCTTGGGACAATTGAAGCTTTCTTT.

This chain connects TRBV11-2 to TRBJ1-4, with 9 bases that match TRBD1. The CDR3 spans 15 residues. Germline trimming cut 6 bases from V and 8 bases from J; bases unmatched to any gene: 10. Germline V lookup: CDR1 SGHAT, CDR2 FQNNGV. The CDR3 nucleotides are TGTGCCAGCAGACCGACCGGGACAGGGAACGAAAAACTGTTTTTT. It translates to CASRPTGTGNEKLFF.

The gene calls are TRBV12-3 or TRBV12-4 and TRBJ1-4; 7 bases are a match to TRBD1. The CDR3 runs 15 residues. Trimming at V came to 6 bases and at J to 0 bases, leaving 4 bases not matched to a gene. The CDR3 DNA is TGTGCCAGCAGGCCGGGACAGACAACTAATGAAAAACTGTTTTTT. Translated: CASRPGQTTNEKLFF.

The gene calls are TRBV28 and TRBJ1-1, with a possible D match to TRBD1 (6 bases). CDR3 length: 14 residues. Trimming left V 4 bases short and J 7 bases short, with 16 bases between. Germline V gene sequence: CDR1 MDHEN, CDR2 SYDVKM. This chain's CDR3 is CASSSLRGSIEAFF. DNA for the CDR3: TGTGCCAGCAGTTCGCTCAGGGGCTCGATTGAAGCTTTCTTT.

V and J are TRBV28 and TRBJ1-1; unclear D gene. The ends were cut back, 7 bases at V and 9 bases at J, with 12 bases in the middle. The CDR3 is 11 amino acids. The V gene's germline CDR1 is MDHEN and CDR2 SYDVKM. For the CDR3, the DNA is TGTGCCAGCACCCTGGAGGGAAAAGCTTTCTTT. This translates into CASTLEGKAFF.

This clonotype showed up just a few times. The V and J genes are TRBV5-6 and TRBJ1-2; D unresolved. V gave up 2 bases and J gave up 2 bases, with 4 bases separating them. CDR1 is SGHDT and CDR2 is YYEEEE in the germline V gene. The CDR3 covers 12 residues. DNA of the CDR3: TGTGCCAGCAGCTTTAACAACTATGGCTACACCTTC. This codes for CASSFNNYGYTF.

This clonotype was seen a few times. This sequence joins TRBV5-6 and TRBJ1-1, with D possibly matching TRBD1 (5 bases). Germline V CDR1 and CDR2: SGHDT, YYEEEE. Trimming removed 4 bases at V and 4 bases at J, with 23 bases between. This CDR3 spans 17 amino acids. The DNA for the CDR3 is TGTGCCAGCAGCCCGCGGGTTGGGGCGGTTAGATTCACTGAAGCTTTCTTT. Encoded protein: CASSPRVGAVRFTEAFF.

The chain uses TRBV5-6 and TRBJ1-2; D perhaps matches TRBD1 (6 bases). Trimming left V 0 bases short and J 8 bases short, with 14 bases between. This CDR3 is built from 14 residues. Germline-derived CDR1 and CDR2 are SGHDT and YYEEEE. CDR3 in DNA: TGTGCCAGCAGCTTGGGTGCCAACAGGGTGGGCTACACCTTC. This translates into CASSLGANRVGYTF.

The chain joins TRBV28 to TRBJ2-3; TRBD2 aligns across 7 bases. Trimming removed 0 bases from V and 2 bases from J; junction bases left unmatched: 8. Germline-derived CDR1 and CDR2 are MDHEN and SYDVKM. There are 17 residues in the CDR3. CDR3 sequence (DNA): TGTGCCAGCAGTTTATGGGGTGCTAGCGGTTACACAGATACGCAGTATTTT. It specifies CASSLWGASGYTDTQYF.

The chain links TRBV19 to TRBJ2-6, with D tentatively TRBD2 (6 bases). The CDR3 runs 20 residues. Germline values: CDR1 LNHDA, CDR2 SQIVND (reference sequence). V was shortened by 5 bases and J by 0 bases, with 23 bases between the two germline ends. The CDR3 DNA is TGTGCCAGTAGTCTGACCATTTTTGCAGGGACTGCCTCTGGGGCCAACGTCCTGACTTTC. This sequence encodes CASSLTIFAGTASGANVLTF.

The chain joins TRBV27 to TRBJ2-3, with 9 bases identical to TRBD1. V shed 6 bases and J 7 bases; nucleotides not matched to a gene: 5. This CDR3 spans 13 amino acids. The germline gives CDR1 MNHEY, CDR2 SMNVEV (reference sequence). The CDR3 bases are TGTGCCAGCAGGGCCGGGACAGGGTATACGCAGTATTTT. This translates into CASRAGTGYTQYF.

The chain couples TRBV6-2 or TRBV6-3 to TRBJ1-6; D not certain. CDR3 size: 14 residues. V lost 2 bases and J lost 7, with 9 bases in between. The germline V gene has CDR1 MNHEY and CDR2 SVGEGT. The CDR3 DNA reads TGTGCCAGCAGTTACCGGACGGTAAATTCACCCCTCCACTTT. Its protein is CASSYRTVNSPLHF.

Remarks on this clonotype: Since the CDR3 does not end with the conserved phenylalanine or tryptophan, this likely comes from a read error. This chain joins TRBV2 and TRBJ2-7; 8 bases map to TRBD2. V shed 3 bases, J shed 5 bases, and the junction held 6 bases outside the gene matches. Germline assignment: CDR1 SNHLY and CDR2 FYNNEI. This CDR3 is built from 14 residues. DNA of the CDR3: TGTGCCAGCAGTGAGCACTCGGGGGGGAACGAGCAGTACTGC. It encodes CASSEHSGGNEQYC.

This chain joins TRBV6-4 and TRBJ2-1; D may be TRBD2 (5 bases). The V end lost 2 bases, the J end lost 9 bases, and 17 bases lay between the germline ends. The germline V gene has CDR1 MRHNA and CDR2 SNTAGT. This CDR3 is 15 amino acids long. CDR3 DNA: TGTGCCAGCAGTGACGAGGGAGAGCTGTTCAGTGAGCAGTTCTTC. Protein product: CASSDEGELFSEQFF.

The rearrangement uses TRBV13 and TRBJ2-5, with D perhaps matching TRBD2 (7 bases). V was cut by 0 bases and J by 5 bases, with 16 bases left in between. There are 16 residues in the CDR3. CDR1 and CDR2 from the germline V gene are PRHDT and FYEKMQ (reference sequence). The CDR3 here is CASSLGLAGAGETQYF. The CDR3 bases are TGTGCCAGCAGCTTAGGCCTCGCGGGGGCAGGGGAGACCCAGTACTTC.

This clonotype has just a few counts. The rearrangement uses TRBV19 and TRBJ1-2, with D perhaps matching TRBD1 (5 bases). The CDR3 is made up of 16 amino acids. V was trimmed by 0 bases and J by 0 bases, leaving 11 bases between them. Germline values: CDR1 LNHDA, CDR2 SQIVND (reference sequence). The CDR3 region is CASSIEGVSTNYGYTF. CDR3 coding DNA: TGTGCCAGTAGTATAGAGGGGGTCTCCACTAACTATGGCTACACCTTC.

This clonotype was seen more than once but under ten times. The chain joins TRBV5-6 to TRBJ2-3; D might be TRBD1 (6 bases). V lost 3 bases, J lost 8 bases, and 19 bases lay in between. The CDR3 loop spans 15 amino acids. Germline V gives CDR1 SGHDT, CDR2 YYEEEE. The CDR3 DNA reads TGTGCCAGCAGCTCCGCAGGGGTGGTGACTGGTACGCAGTATTTT. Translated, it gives CASSSAGVVTGTQYF.

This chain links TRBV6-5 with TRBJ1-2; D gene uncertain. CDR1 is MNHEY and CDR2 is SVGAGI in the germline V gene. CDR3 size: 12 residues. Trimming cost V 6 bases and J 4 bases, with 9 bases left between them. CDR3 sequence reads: CASRDVTYGYTF. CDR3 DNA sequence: TGTGCCAGCAGGGACGTGACCTATGGCTACACCTTC.